The table lists the clone carrying this TCR beta chain with many counts. Its antigen is not known. The data originate from a study of T cells in Graves' hyperthyroidism and ophthalmopathy. The study's findings and limits: Blood also contained most expanded thyroid clonotypes above 0.001. Before onset, ophthalmopathy was predicted by the model a median around 6 months earlier.

In germline, CDR1 is SGHAT, CDR2 FQNNGV. V gave up 5 bases and J gave up 2 bases, with 15 bases separating them. This CDR3 is built from 15 residues. Diagnoses were made from clinical symptoms, serum measures (thyroxine and TRAb), thyroid ultrasound and orbital computed tomography. Template material for amplifying TCR beta CDR3 regions consisted of RNA transcripts. In the first-round RT-PCR of the TCR CDR3, the HTBI primer set was used. TCRdb independently ran MiXCR on the multiplex PCR reads; one entry per CDR3 protein. The data show about 770,000 distinct CDR3 sequences, around 19% seen once. The V call is TRBV11-2, the J call TRBJ2-5, with unresolved D. Sequenced input: blood. This clonotype was obtained from a woman aged 50 to 65 with Graves' hyperthyroidism that later progressed to Graves' ophthalmopathy. CDR3 loop: CASSRTVHGQETQYF. In DNA, the CDR3 is TGTGCCAGCAGCCGTACAGTGCACGGGCAAGAGACCCAGTACTTC. The complete variable domain, with remaining parts taken from reference TRBV11-2 and TRBJ2-5, reads EAGVAQSPRYKIIEKRQSVAFWCNPISGHATLYWYQQILGQGPKLLIQFQNNGVVDDSQLPKDRFSAERLKGVDSTLKIQPAKLEDSAVYLCASSRTVHGQETQYFGPGTRLLVL.